This T cell receptor (beta chain) was sequenced for a study of cytomegalovirus exposure and HLA in healthy donors. Study at large: The roughly 670 first-cohort repertoires shared a platform with the approximately 120 validation repertoires, as reported in a later analysis.

The CDR3 runs to 14 residues. The J segment lost 4 bases and the V segment lost 4 bases, leaving 4 bases of the junction unmatched. Germline V gene lookup returns CDR1 SGHRS and CDR2 YFSETQ. This clone was detected once. Its antigen is undetermined. Measured with immunoSEQ multiplex PCR; TCRdb has only the in-frame clones, and not every one. Among some 140,000 clones listed, about 86% were seen once. Overall study results and limits: Cytomegalovirus status was reportedly diagnosed by the classifier with high sensitivity and specificity. A few CMV-associated chains were confirmed in vitro to be specific for CMV antigens. Altogether, around 160 TCR beta chains were recorded as cytomegalovirus-associated.

The chain is built from TRBV5-1 and TRBJ2-3; 9 nucleotides align to TRBD2. Sequencing was done on a sample of PBMCs. The clonotype comes from a young man in good health and CMV-seronegative. The CDR3 sequence: CASSIGTSPDTQYF. In nucleotides, the CDR3 is TGCGCCAGCAGCATAGGGACTAGCCCAGATACGCAGTATTTT.